The TCR beta chain described here comes from a study of long-term antiretroviral therapy in people with HIV. For the study at large: When the earliest samples were collected, ART was typically delayed until CD4 counts fell. General study results and limits: Clones showing expansion before ART dominated the repertoire at all time points.

In the case of this clone: Its antigen is undetermined.

Trimming at V came to 4 bases and at J to 1 base, leaving 5 bases not matched to a gene. Germline V lookup: CDR1 SGDLS, CDR2 YYNGEE. The CDR3 extends over 16 amino acids. Assay version v3.0 of immunoSEQ was used, and it was run at survey level. The repertoire was sequenced with immunoSEQ multiplex PCR; TCRdb's copy has only in-frame clones and lacks some. Of tens of thousands of clones in the sample, 90% to 95% were seen once. PBMC samples from each donor numbered at least one pre-ART and at least two post-ART. The sequence derives from a woman between 45 and 65 years old with HIV. The source material was unsorted PBMCs, sampled 3.7 years after starting antiretroviral therapy. V and J are TRBV9 and TRBJ2-3; 11 nucleotides align to TRBD2. The CDR3 nucleotides read TGTGCCAGCAGCACTGGGACTAGCGGACGCACAGATACGCAGTATTTT. Translation gives CASSTGTSGRTDTQYF.